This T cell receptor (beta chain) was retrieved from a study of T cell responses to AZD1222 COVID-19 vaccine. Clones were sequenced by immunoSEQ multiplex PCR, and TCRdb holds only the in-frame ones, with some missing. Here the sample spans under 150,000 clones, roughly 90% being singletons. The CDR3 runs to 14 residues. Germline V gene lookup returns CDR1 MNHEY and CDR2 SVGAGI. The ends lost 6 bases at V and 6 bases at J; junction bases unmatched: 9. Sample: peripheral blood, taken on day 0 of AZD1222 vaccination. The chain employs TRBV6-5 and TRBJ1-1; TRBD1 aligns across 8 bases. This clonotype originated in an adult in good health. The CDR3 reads CASRLDRDRAEAFF. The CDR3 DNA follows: TGTGCCAGCAGGTTGGACAGGGATCGGGCTGAAGCTTTCTTT.